One T cell receptor beta chain is described in this entry. Original methodology: Researchers report that nucleated cell counts were estimated from reference gene primer amplification. Profiling relied on immunoSEQ multiplex PCR, and the TCRdb table lists in-frame clones only, not all of them. The V and J calls and clone size come from that table; D and trimming were worked out from the DNA. The sample has over 90,000 clones, approximately 88% seen once. Trimming pared 2 bases from V and 2 bases from J, leaving 7 bases between. Looked up from germline, CDR1 is SEHNR and CDR2 is FQNEAQ (reference sequence). The CDR3 runs to 15 residues. The sample belongs to a study of blood T cell repertoires in COVID-19. Study information: Collection of acute and convalescent COVID-19 samples took place in the United States, Italy and Spain. T cells, B-cell-depleted T cells, or PBMCs provided the cDNA or gDNA that served as material.

V is TRBV7-9 and J is TRBJ1-6; a possible D gene is TRBD1 (6 bases). The sequencing input was peripheral blood. The sequence was obtained from a human donor in a cohort sampled during active COVID-19. CDR3 residues: CASSLQGPYNSPLHF. CDR3 nucleotides: TGTGCCAGCAGCTTACAGGGGCCCTATAATTCACCCCTCCACTTT.